This TCR beta chain was recorded in a study of radiation and T cells in renal cell carcinoma. Overall study context: Nephrectomy followed 15 Gy stereotactic body radiation by 4 weeks. General study points: In blood, top tumor clones expanded by 2 weeks, shrinking by 4. Without pretreatment biopsies, baseline tumor clonotype presence was undetermined.

On this clone: What it recognizes is unknown. Other DNA sequences in this specimen translate into the identical CDR3.

Time point specified: blood 2 weeks post-SBRT. Treatment described: 15 Gy SBRT to primary tumor, nephrectomy 4 weeks later. The patient's renal cell carcinoma had clear cell pathology. Data came from immunoSEQ multiplex PCR; TCRdb stores just in-frame clones and leaves some out. The top ten clones hold 20% to 25% of a sample with more than 65,000 clones, 65% to 90% of them seen once. The TCR comes from a woman aged 50 to 65 with renal cell carcinoma. This specimen was blood, taken from a patient whose treatment included radiotherapy and nephrectomy.

The CDR3 here is CASSLDRDSPLHF. The CDR3 nucleotides are TGCGCCAGCAGCTTGGATCGGGATTCACCCCTCCACTTT. The chain recombines TRBV5-1 with TRBJ1-6; D is undetermined. Germline CDR1 reads SGHRS; CDR2 reads YFSETQ. V lost 0 bases and J 8 bases, leaving 6 bases between the germline ends. The CDR3 has 13 residues.